A single sample gave rise to the 21 T cell receptor beta chains below, sequenced in a study of cytomegalovirus exposure and HLA in healthy donors. Measured with immunoSEQ multiplex PCR; TCRdb has only the in-frame clones, and not every one. The sample consists of some 320,000 clones, about 90% of them appearing once. The specimen sequenced was PBMCs. The receptors were gathered from a woman aged 30 to 39 in good health and CMV-seropositive.

The chain carries TRBV19 and TRBJ2-7, with 8 bases identical to TRBD1. J gave up 2 bases and V 3 bases, and 6 bases lay outside the gene matches. This CDR3 contains 15 residues. Looked up from germline, CDR1 is LNHDA and CDR2 is SQIVND (reference sequence). The CDR3 loop is CASSMAGTGPYEQYF. CDR3 sequence (DNA): TGTGCCAGTAGTATGGCCGGGACAGGTCCCTACGAGCAGTACTTC.

The chain has TRBV30 and TRBJ2-5; D is unresolved. CDR1 is GTSNPN and CDR2 is SVGIG in the germline V gene (reference sequence). V lost 2 bases and J 5 bases, leaving 3 bases between the germline ends. The CDR3 loop spans 10 amino acids. As DNA, the CDR3 is TGTGCCTGGAGTCGGGAGACCCAGTACTTC. Its protein product is CAWSRETQYF.

The chain carries TRBV5-1 and TRBJ2-2; no definite D call. Germline loops: CDR1 SGHRS, CDR2 YFSETQ. The CDR3 loop spans 15 amino acids. V lost 2 bases and J lost 1, with 9 bases in between. For the CDR3, the DNA is TGCGCCAGCAGCTTCGCCCACAAGAACACCGGGGAGCTGTTTTTT. This gives the protein CASSFAHKNTGELFF. Together with reference TRBV5-1 and TRBJ2-2, the CDR3 gives the full variable domain: KAGVTQTPRYLIKTRGQQVTLSCSPISGHRSVSWYQQTPGQGLQFLFEYFSETQRNKGNFPGRFSGRQFSNSRSEMNVSTLELGDSALYLCASSFAHKNTGELFFGEGSRLTVL.

The chain combines TRBV27 with TRBJ1-1; 10 bases align to TRBD1. Per germline, CDR1 MNHEY and CDR2 SMNVEV (reference sequence). The CDR3 has 15 amino acids. After removal of 3 bases from V and 1 base from J, the junction contained 2 bases not matched to a gene. The CDR3 spells CASSFRTGGNTEAFF. CDR3 nucleotide sequence: TGTGCCAGCAGTTTCCGGACAGGGGGGAACACTGAAGCTTTCTTT.

This clone was seen a few times. The rearrangement links TRBV27 to TRBJ1-2; D uncertain. Germline-derived CDR1 and CDR2 are MNHEY and SMNVEV (reference sequence). Trimming took off 4 bases at V and 5 bases at J, with 8 bases between the two ends. There are 12 residues in the CDR3. The chain's CDR3 is CASSSRGYGYTF. CDR3 coding DNA: TGTGCCAGCAGTTCCCGCGGGTATGGCTACACCTTC.

This clone is a singleton in its sample. The chain is built from TRBV11-2 and TRBJ2-2, with 8 bases lining up with TRBD2. Germline CDR1 and CDR2: SGHAT and FQNNGV. This CDR3 is 15 amino acids long. The junction had 6 bases not matched to a gene; V was cut back by 4 bases and J by 5 bases. The CDR3 DNA follows: TGTGCCAGCAGCTCACCGGGGGGGCGGACCGGGGAGCTGTTTTTT. It is translated as CASSSPGGRTGELFF.

This clone is a singleton in its sample. The chain uses TRBV7-9 and TRBJ2-3; TRBD2 might be the D (6 bases). CDR1 is SEHNR, CDR2 FQNEAQ, per germline (reference sequence). The CDR3 runs 16 residues. The V and J ends lost 3 bases and 7 bases respectively, with 20 bases between them. The CDR3 DNA sequence: TGTGCCAGCAGCTTGGGGCTTGGGGGGATTATCTATACGCAGTATTTT. It specifies CASSLGLGGIIYTQYF.

V gene TRBV11-3 combines with J gene TRBJ2-1, with 10 bases lining up with TRBD2. The CDR3 length is 14 residues. V trimming: 5 bases; J trimming: 9 bases; junction bases outside the gene matches: 7. The germline gives CDR1 SGHNT, CDR2 YENEEA. CDR3 nucleotide sequence: TGTGCCAGCAGCCCTAGCGGGGGTGGGTCTGAGCAGTTCTTC. Translation: CASSPSGGGSEQFF.

The V gene is TRBV28, the J gene TRBJ1-1; D is ambiguous. Germline CDR1 MDHEN, CDR2 SYDVKM. The CDR3 covers 14 residues. Trimming pared 8 bases from V and 8 bases from J, leaving 21 bases between. The CDR3 region is CASLAPSPRTEAFF. The CDR3 DNA reads as TGTGCCAGCCTTGCCCCTAGTCCGCGGACCGAAGCTTTCTTT.

The genes are TRBV27 and TRBJ2-7; D perhaps matches TRBD1 (6 bases). Looked up from germline, CDR1 is MNHEY and CDR2 is SMNVEV (reference sequence). V was clipped by 2 bases and J by 7 bases, with 15 bases between them. This CDR3 region has 14 residues. The CDR3 sequence is CASSLGAGAGEQYF. CDR3 DNA sequence: TGTGCCAGCAGTTTAGGCGCAGGGGCAGGAGAGCAGTACTTC.

This clone occurred a few times. The genes are TRBV5-1 and TRBJ1-4, with D possibly being TRBD1 (5 bases). CDR1 and CDR2 from the germline V gene are SGHRS and YFSETQ. The CDR3 has 13 residues. Trimming removed 4 bases from V and 8 bases from J, with 12 bases in between. CDR3 coding DNA: TGCGCCAGCAGCCCGCAGGGTGGAGAAAAACTGTTTTTT. This translates into CASSPQGGEKLFF.

The chain links TRBV6-5 to TRBJ1-1, with D possibly matching TRBD1 (5 bases). V lost 3 bases and J lost 1, with 9 bases in between. CDR1 and CDR2 (germline): MNHEY, SVGAGI. The CDR3 loop spans 14 amino acids. CDR3 sequence: CASSYLGTNTEAFF. DNA for the CDR3: TGTGCCAGCAGTTATCTTGGGACGAACACTGAAGCTTTCTTT.

The DNA of the CDR3 is TGTGCCAGCAGTTACGACAGGGGAACCTACGAGCAGTACTTC. Translated, it gives CASSYDRGTYEQYF. This chain connects TRBV6-5 to TRBJ2-7; 8 bases match TRBD1. Per the germline V gene, CDR1 is MNHEY and CDR2 is SVGAGI. Trimming removed 2 bases from V and 2 bases from J; junction bases left unmatched: 2. The CDR3 runs to 14 residues.

The V gene is TRBV27, the J gene TRBJ2-2, with a tentative D call TRBD2 (5 bases). Trimming took off 9 bases at V and 6 bases at J, with 14 bases between the two ends. Germline lookup yields CDR1 MNHEY and CDR2 SMNVEV (reference sequence). CDR3 length equals 13 residues. CDR3 region: CASTSRGPGELFF. DNA for the CDR3: TGTGCCAGTACCTCCAGAGGGCCCGGGGAGCTGTTTTTT.

The chain links TRBV6-5 to TRBJ2-2; TRBD2 is a possible D gene (6 bases). V lost 4 bases and J 2 bases, leaving 11 bases between the germline ends. Germline loops: CDR1 MNHEY, CDR2 SVGAGI. The CDR3 sequence is 15 residues long. The CDR3 nucleotides read TGTGCCAGCAGTTCCCAGGGACTTAACACCGGGGAGCTGTTTTTT. Its translation is CASSSQGLNTGELFF.

The chain recombines TRBV5-1 with TRBJ2-7; D not certain. The V gene lost 0 bases and the J gene lost 5 bases, with 3 bases spanning the gap. The CDR3 loop spans 11 amino acids. Germline V CDR1 and CDR2: SGHRS, YFSETQ. CDR3 nucleotide sequence: TGCGCCAGCAGCTTGGGGGACGAGCAGTACTTC. Amino acids: CASSLGDEQYF. The full variable domain, rest sourced from reference TRBV5-1 and TRBJ2-7, is KAGVTQTPRYLIKTRGQQVTLSCSPISGHRSVSWYQQTPGQGLQFLFEYFSETQRNKGNFPGRFSGRQFSNSRSEMNVSTLELGDSALYLCASSLGDEQYFGPGTRLTVT.

This sequence joins TRBV4-1 and TRBJ1-2; 8 nucleotides agree with TRBD1. From germline, CDR1 is MGHRA and CDR2 YSYEKL. The CDR3 totals 16 residues. The trim removed 3 bases at V and 0 bases at J, leaving 6 bases unmatched. CDR3 sequence reads: CASSQLDRGTNYGYTF. For the CDR3, the DNA is TGCGCCAGCAGCCAGTTAGACAGGGGTACTAACTATGGCTACACCTTC.

CDR3 coding DNA: TGCGCCAGCAGCTCTGGACTAGCGGGAGATTGGGACGAGCAGTACTTC. It encodes CASSSGLAGDWDEQYF. This chain links TRBV5-1 with TRBJ2-7, with 13 bases matching TRBD2. The V gene end was trimmed by 3 bases and the J gene end by 5 bases; junction bases not matched to a gene: 8. CDR3 length: 16 amino acids. Germline V CDR1 and CDR2: SGHRS, YFSETQ. Filled out from reference TRBV5-1 and TRBJ2-7, the complete variable domain reads KAGVTQTPRYLIKTRGQQVTLSCSPISGHRSVSWYQQTPGQGLQFLFEYFSETQRNKGNFPGRFSGRQFSNSRSEMNVSTLELGDSALYLCASSSGLAGDWDEQYFGPGTRLTVT.

The V call is TRBV6-5, the J call TRBJ1-1; 12 positions match TRBD1. The ends lost 9 bases at V and 11 bases at J; junction bases unmatched: 7. The CDR3 runs to 12 residues. CDR1 MNHEY and CDR2 SVGAGI come from the germline V gene. The CDR3 nucleotides read TGTGCCAGTGCCGGGACAGGGGGCTCGGCTTTCTTT. Protein sequence: CASAGTGGSAFF.

The table lists this clone with a count of one. The rearrangement joins TRBV13 to TRBJ2-5; 8 bases match TRBD1. Germline V gives CDR1 PRHDT, CDR2 FYEKMQ (reference sequence). Unmatched junction bases numbered 2, after V lost 6 bases and J lost 2 bases. The CDR3 is 13 residues long. CDR3 region: CASSWTGQETQYF. The CDR3 nucleotides read TGTGCCAGCAGTTGGACAGGGCAAGAGACCCAGTACTTC.

The chain has TRBV27 and TRBJ2-5; unclear D gene. V was cut by 5 bases and J by 2 bases, with 18 bases left in between. Germline-derived CDR1 and CDR2 are MNHEY and SMNVEV (reference sequence). The CDR3 is 16 amino acids. As DNA, the CDR3 is TGTGCCAGCAGTACTATCCTCCGCGACTCACAAGAGACCCAGTACTTC. It encodes CASSTILRDSQETQYF.